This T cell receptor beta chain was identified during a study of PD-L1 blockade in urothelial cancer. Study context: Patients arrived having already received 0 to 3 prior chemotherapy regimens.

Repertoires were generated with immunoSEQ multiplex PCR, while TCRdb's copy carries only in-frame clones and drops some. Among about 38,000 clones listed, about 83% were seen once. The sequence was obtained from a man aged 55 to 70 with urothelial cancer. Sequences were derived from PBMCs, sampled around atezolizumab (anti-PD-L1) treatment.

The CDR3 DNA follows: TGTGCCAGCAGCTACCGGGACAGCGATCAGCCCCAGCATTTT. It yields the protein CASSYRDSDQPQHF. The chain couples TRBV6-1 to TRBJ1-5; 7 positions match TRBD1. After removal of 6 bases from V and 5 bases from J, the junction contained 7 bases not matched to a gene. Germline V gene data show CDR1 as MNHNS and CDR2 as SASEGT. This CDR3 is built from 14 residues.